Below, 15 T cell receptor beta chains from the same sample are listed, as sequenced in a study of T cell responses to AZD1222 COVID-19 vaccine. Assay: immunoSEQ multiplex PCR; the TCRdb copy retains only in-frame clones and omits some. The table includes about 97,000 clones, approximately 86% detected once. Here the sequenced sample was peripheral blood, taken on day 0 of AZD1222 vaccination. Receptors originate from an adult in good health.

The V and J genes are TRBV7-3 and TRBJ2-1; a weak D match, TRBD1 (6 bases). The length of the CDR3 is 16 residues. CDR1 SGHTA and CDR2 FQGTGA come from the germline V gene. V was cut by 6 bases and J by 3 bases, with 18 bases left in between. CDR3 coding DNA: TGTGCCAGCAGTTTACCTATGGGGGCGGGCTACAATGAGCAGTTCTTC. Translated: CASSLPMGAGYNEQFF.

The rearrangement joins TRBV19 to TRBJ2-3; TRBD2 aligns across 8 bases. Germline lookup yields CDR1 LNHDA and CDR2 SQIVND (reference sequence). V was pared by 5 bases and J by 1 base, with 8 bases of the junction left unmatched. The CDR3 runs to 16 residues. The CDR3 DNA reads TGTGCCAGTAGTCAGAGTTCAGCGGGAGGCACAGATACGCAGTATTTT. This translates into CASSQSSAGGTDTQYF.

This sequence joins TRBV3-1 (or the pseudogene TRBV3-2) and TRBJ1-2; TRBD1 aligns across 9 bases. Germline assignment: CDR1 LGHDT and CDR2 YNNKEL (reference sequence). V lost 2 bases and J lost 7; bases outside the gene matches: 5. The CDR3 sequence is 14 residues long. The CDR3 DNA follows: TGTGCCAGCAGCCAAACGGGACAGGGAAGTGGCTACACCTTC. It translates to CASSQTGQGSGYTF.

The CDR3: CASSYSSSGLNEQFF. In nucleotides, the CDR3 is TGTGCCAGCAGTTACTCGAGTTCGGGACTGAATGAGCAGTTCTTC. The chain combines TRBV6-5 with TRBJ2-1, with D possibly TRBD2 on 6 matching bases. V was shortened by 0 bases and J by 7 bases, with 13 bases between the two germline ends. This CDR3 is built from 15 residues. CDR1 is MNHEY, CDR2 SVGAGI, per germline.

The chain links TRBV6-2 or TRBV6-3 to TRBJ1-3; D is unresolved. The V gene lost 4 bases and the J gene lost 2 bases, with 9 bases spanning the gap. Germline values: CDR1 MNHEY, CDR2 SVGEGT. The CDR3 length is 14 residues. CDR3 protein: CASSSTETGNTIYF. CDR3 DNA sequence: TGTGCCAGCAGTTCGACGGAAACTGGAAACACCATATATTTT.

The chain has TRBV6-5 and TRBJ1-2; D is ambiguous. Between the trimmed V and J ends, which lost 0 bases and 11 bases, there was a span of 10 bases. The CDR3 spans 12 residues. In germline, CDR1 is MNHEY, CDR2 SVGAGI. This CDR3 reads CASSYSTVEYTF. The CDR3 DNA reads as TGTGCCAGCAGTTACTCTACGGTGGAATACACCTTC.

V usage is TRBV29-1 and J usage is TRBJ1-2, with a weak D call TRBD1 (5 bases). The ends were cut back, 3 bases at V and 1 base at J, with 12 bases in the middle. The CDR3 totals 14 residues. The germline V gene encodes CDR1 SQVTM and CDR2 ANQGSEA. CDR3 nucleotide sequence: TGCAGCGTTGATGGTCAGGGATATAACTATGGCTACACCTTC. It yields the protein CSVDGQGYNYGYTF. Full variable domain (remainder filled in from reference TRBV29-1 and TRBJ1-2): SAVISQKPSRDICQRGTSLTIQCQVDSQVTMMFWYRQQPGQSLTLIATANQGSEATYESGFVIDKFPISRPNLTFSTLTVSNMSPEDSSIYLCSVDGQGYNYGYTFGSGTRLTVV.

This rearrangement joins TRBV7-9 to TRBJ2-1; no firm D call. Looked up from germline, CDR1 is SEHNR and CDR2 is FQNEAQ (reference sequence). V lost 4 bases, J lost 9 bases, and 7 bases lay in between. The CDR3 loop spans 11 amino acids. The CDR3 here is CASSSSIEQFF. Here the CDR3 DNA reads TGTGCCAGCAGCTCTTCAATTGAGCAGTTCTTC.

This chain joins TRBV28 and TRBJ2-7; weak D call: TRBD2 (6 bases). The CDR3 runs to 14 residues. The V gene lost 7 bases and the J gene lost 4 bases, with 17 bases spanning the gap. Germline CDR1 is MDHEN and CDR2 is SYDVKM. DNA of the CDR3: TGTGCCAGCACCCTTGGCGGGACCGATTACGAGCAGTACTTC. Translation gives CASTLGGTDYEQYF.

The chain combines TRBV29-1 with TRBJ2-7; D is perhaps TRBD1 (6 bases). Germline assignment: CDR1 SQVTM and CDR2 ANQGSEA. The CDR3 is made up of 15 amino acids. V was clipped by 1 base and J by 3 bases, with 16 bases between them. The CDR3 coding sequence is TGCAGCGTTGAAGGGGGGCTGGGGCAGCGCTACGAGCAGTACTTC. Its protein product is CSVEGGLGQRYEQYF.

This clone was seen just once. V gene TRBV25-1 combines with J gene TRBJ2-3; D is possibly TRBD2 (6 bases). The CDR3 runs to 11 residues. Per germline, CDR1 MGHDK and CDR2 SYGVNS. Trimming left V 6 bases short and J 5 bases short, with 6 bases between. The CDR3 DNA follows: TGTGCCAGCAGGGGGGGAGATACGCAGTATTTT. Its protein is CASRGGDTQYF.

Only a few counts were recorded for this clone. The gene calls are TRBV4-3 and TRBJ1-3, with D tentatively TRBD1 (6 bases). CDR1 and CDR2 (germline): LGHNA, YSLEER. This CDR3 contains 16 residues. Trimming cost V 2 bases and J 4 bases, with 15 bases left between them. The DNA for the CDR3 is TGCGCCAGCAGCCAAAGCCCCTGGGGGGCGGGAAACACCATATATTTT. Translating it yields CASSQSPWGAGNTIYF.

The rearrangement joins TRBV18 to TRBJ1-1; D gene unclear. The ends were cut back, 3 bases at V and 1 base at J, with 12 bases in the middle. Germline V gene lookup returns CDR1 KGHSH and CDR2 LQKENI. The CDR3 totals 15 residues. This CDR3 is CASSPSSLSNTEAFF. Written as DNA, the CDR3 is TGTGCCAGCTCACCCTCGTCACTGTCGAACACTGAAGCTTTCTTT.

The rearrangement joins TRBV28 to TRBJ1-3; 9 bases line up with TRBD1. V gave up 9 bases and J gave up 0 bases; unmatched junction bases: 9. The germline V gene encodes CDR1 MDHEN and CDR2 SYDVKM. The CDR3 has 16 amino acids. The CDR3 coding sequence is TGTGCCAGTAACCGGGACAGGGCGAGCTCTGGAAACACCATATATTTT. This sequence encodes CASNRDRASSGNTIYF.

V usage is TRBV20-1 and J usage is TRBJ2-3; D is unclear. CDR3 size: 11 residues. The V end lost 5 bases, the J end lost 0 bases, and 3 bases lay between the germline ends. The germline gives CDR1 DFQATT, CDR2 SNEGSKA (reference sequence). CDR3: CSAWSTDTQYF. CDR3 DNA sequence: TGCAGTGCTTGGAGCACAGATACGCAGTATTTT.